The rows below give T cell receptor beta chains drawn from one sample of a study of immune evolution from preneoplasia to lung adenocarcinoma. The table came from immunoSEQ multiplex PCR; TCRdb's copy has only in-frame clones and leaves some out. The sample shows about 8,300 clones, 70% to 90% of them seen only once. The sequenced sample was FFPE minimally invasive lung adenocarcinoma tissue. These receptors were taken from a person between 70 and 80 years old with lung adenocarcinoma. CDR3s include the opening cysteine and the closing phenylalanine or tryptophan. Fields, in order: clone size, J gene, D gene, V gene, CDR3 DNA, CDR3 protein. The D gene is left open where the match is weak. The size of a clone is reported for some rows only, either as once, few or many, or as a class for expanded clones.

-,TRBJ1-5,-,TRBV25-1,TGTGCCAGCTGTGTAAGGCAGCCCCAGCATTTT,CASCVRQPQHF
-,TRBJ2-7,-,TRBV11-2,TGTGCCAGCAGCCCCGAGTGGGGGGTGACCTACGAGCAGTACTTC,CASSPEWGVTYEQYF
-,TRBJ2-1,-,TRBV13,TGTGCCAGCAGCTTAGTTGGCAATGAGCAGTTCTTC,CASSLVGNEQFF
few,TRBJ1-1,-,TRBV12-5,TGTGCTAGTGCCGTGGACGCCGTGGCTTACTTT,CASAVDAVAYF
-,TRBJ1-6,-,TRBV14,TGTGCCAGCAGCCAAAGTCGTGACAGATCACCCCTCCACTTT,CASSQSRDRSPLHF
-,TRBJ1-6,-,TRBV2,TGTGCCAGCAGTGAATCGGGGAGAGGTAATTCACCCCTCCACTTT,CASSESGRGNSPLHF
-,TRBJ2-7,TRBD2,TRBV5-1,TGCGCCAGCAGCCCGTTCAGCGGGGTCCGCTACGAGCAGTACTTC,CASSPFSGVRYEQYF
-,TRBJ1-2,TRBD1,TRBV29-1,TGCAGCGCTACACAGGGGGCCGGAGGCTACACCTTC,CSATQGAGGYTF
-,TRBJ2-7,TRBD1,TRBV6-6,TGTGCCAGCGGTGACAGGGGGCTCGAGCAGTACTTC,CASGDRGLEQYF
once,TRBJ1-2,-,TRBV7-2,TGTGCCAGCAGCCGTAACATAGCTAACTATGGCTACACCTTC,CASSRNIANYGYTF
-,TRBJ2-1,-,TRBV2,TGTGCCAGCAGAAATCCGGGAAATGAGCAGTTCTTC,CASRNPGNEQFF
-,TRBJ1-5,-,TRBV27,TGTGCCAGCAGTTTATCAAAAGGTGGCAATCAGCCCCAGCATTTT,CASSLSKGGNQPQHF
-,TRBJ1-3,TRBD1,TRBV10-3,TGTGCCATCAGTGCTCGACAGGGTGCGGACACCATATATTTT,CAISARQGADTIYF
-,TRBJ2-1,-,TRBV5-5,TGTGCCAGCATCCAGATCGGGGGCAATGAGCAGTTCTTC,CASIQIGGNEQFF
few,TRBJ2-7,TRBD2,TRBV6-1,TGTGCCAGCAGAAGACTAGCGGAGTCCTACGAGCAGTACTTC,CASRRLAESYEQYF
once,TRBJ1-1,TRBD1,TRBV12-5,TGTGCTAGACGGGACAGGCTGAACACTGAAGCTTTCTTT,CARRDRLNTEAFF
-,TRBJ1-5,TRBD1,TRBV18,TGTGCCAGCTCATCCGGGACAGCTGATAATCAGCCCCAGCATTTT,CASSSGTADNQPQHF
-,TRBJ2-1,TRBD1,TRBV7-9,TGTGCCAGTCGACAGGGGGCCAGCTCCTACAATGAGCAGTTCTTC,CASRQGASSYNEQFF
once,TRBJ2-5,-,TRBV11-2,TGTGCCAGCGGCCCGGACAGCCAAGAGACCCAGTACTTC,CASGPDSQETQYF
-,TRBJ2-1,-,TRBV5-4,TGTGCCAGCAGCTTCGGGGGGCCCCGAGTGGGGAATGAGCAGTTCTTC,CASSFGGPRVGNEQFF
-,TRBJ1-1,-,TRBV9,TGTGCCAGCAGCGTAGGCGCCAGAAACACTGAAGCTTTCTTT,CASSVGARNTEAFF
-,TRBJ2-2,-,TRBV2,TGTGCCAGCGGGATCGGGGAGCTGTTTTTT,CASGIGELFF
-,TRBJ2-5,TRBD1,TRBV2,TGTGCCAGCAGTCGACAGGGAGAGACCCAGTACTTC,CASSRQGETQYF
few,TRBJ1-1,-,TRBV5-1,TGCGCCAGCAGCTTGGGTTCGGGTCCTGAAGCTTTCTTT,CASSLGSGPEAFF
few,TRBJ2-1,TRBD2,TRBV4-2,TGTGCCAGCACCCCAAGTACTAGCGGGGTTGGAGTTGAGCAGTTCTTC,CASTPSTSGVGVEQFF